Below are 17 T cell receptor beta chains sequenced from a single sample in a study of T cell responses to AZD1222 COVID-19 vaccine. Libraries were prepared by immunoSEQ multiplex PCR; TCRdb keeps only in-frame clonotypes and omits some of them. The profile covers 140,000 or so clones, with approximately 93% appearing a single time and around 10% taken by the ten largest. This specimen consisted of peripheral blood, obtained after recovery from COVID-19. These TCRs come from an adult who had recovered from COVID-19.

V gene TRBV16 combines with J gene TRBJ1-3; D call uncertain. This CDR3 has 14 amino acids. Trimming took 4 bases from V and 2 from J, leaving 9 bases between them. Germline loops: CDR1 KGHSY, CDR2 FQNENV. The CDR3 DNA sequence: TGTGCCAGCAGCCCGACCGGGACTGGAAACACCATATATTTT. Its translation is CASSPTGTGNTIYF.

The chain is built from TRBV4-1 and TRBJ1-1; 8 nucleotides line up with TRBD1. The CDR3 contains 17 residues. The germline V gene encodes CDR1 MGHRA and CDR2 YSYEKL. V trimming: 4 bases; J trimming: 9 bases; junction bases outside the gene matches: 19. The DNA of the CDR3 is TGCGCCAGCAGCCCTGCTCGGCCAGGGGGCTTCCATCCCCAAGCTTTCTTT. Its translation: CASSPARPGGFHPQAFF.

This clone has only a few counts. The CDR3 protein is CASSEIRTGEQYF. The DNA for the CDR3 is TGTGCCAGCAGTGAAATCAGGACAGGAGAGCAGTACTTC. V is TRBV27 and J is TRBJ2-7; 7 nucleotides line up with TRBD1. The CDR3 runs to 13 residues. The junction had 8 bases not matched to a gene; V was cut back by 5 bases and J by 7 bases. CDR1 and CDR2 from the germline V gene are MNHEY and SMNVEV (reference sequence).

This rearrangement joins TRBV7-9 to TRBJ2-1, with TRBD2 matching 10 bases. The CDR3 is made up of 16 amino acids. V dropped 5 bases and J dropped 1; count of bases not matched to a gene: 5. CDR1 is SEHNR, CDR2 FQNEAQ, per germline (reference sequence). The CDR3 DNA reads TGTGCCAGCAGCCTAAGGACTAGCGGTTCCTACAATGAGCAGTTCTTC. Residues: CASSLRTSGSYNEQFF.

The genes are TRBV9 and TRBJ2-5; D not resolved. This CDR3 is 14 amino acids long. Germline-derived CDR1 and CDR2 are SGDLS and YYNGEE. Trimming took off 0 bases at V and 1 base at J, with 7 bases between the two ends. CDR3 nucleotides: TGTGCCAGCAGCGTAGGCCAGTCCCAAGAGACCCAGTACTTC. This encodes CASSVGQSQETQYF.

This clone was detected only a few times. The V call is TRBV9, the J call TRBJ2-3; D gene uncertain. The CDR3 runs 14 residues. In germline, CDR1 is SGDLS, CDR2 YYNGEE. Trimming cost V 0 bases and J 8 bases, with 13 bases left between them. The CDR3 is CASSVEGLPTTQYF. Written as DNA, the CDR3 is TGTGCCAGCAGCGTAGAGGGTCTGCCGACTACGCAGTATTTT.

The J gene is TRBJ2-5, the V gene TRBV6-5; D tentatively fits TRBD1 or TRBD2 (5 bases each). The germline V and J ends were trimmed by 2 bases and 4 bases, with 14 bases remaining between them. Germline V gives CDR1 MNHEY, CDR2 SVGAGI. The CDR3 is 15 residues long. The CDR3 DNA follows: TGTGCCAGCAGTTACGGGCGTGCCGGGGCAGAGACCCAGTACTTC. Amino acid sequence: CASSYGRAGAETQYF.

The chain couples TRBV10-2 to TRBJ2-7, with D possibly TRBD1 on 6 matching bases. V shed 6 bases and J shed 0 bases, with 18 bases lying between them. This CDR3 has 16 amino acids. Germline V gene data show CDR1 as WSHSY and CDR2 as SAAADI. CDR3 protein: CASRVTGQPTSYEQYF. The CDR3 bases are TGCGCCAGCAGGGTGACCGGACAGCCGACCTCCTACGAGCAGTACTTC.

The rearrangement links TRBV7-2 to TRBJ2-7; D is possibly TRBD2 (6 bases). Germline CDR1 reads SGHTA; CDR2 reads FQGNSA. The CDR3 is 14 amino acids. With 4 bases removed from V and 1 base from J, the gap between germline ends came to 11 bases. The CDR3 nucleotides read TGTGCCAGCAGCTCGGGGGAGTGGTCCTACGAGCAGTACTTC. Its protein is CASSSGEWSYEQYF.

This chain joins TRBV10-3 and TRBJ2-5, with 11 positions matching TRBD2. Germline CDR1 ENHRY, CDR2 SYGVKD. The CDR3 has 14 amino acids. The ends lost 11 bases at V and 5 bases at J; junction bases unmatched: 10. The chain's CDR3 is CAAGGTSGGETQYF. The CDR3 nucleotides read TGTGCCGCCGGGGGGACTAGCGGAGGTGAGACCCAGTACTTC.

The V gene is TRBV27, the J gene TRBJ2-5; either TRBD1 or TRBD2 may supply D (5 bases each). Germline-derived CDR1 and CDR2 are MNHEY and SMNVEV (reference sequence). The V end was cut by 1 base, the J end by 1 base, with 10 bases between. The CDR3 sequence is 15 residues long. As DNA, the CDR3 is TGTGCCAGCAGTTTATTTCCCGGGACCCAAGAGACCCAGTACTTC. Its translation: CASSLFPGTQETQYF.

The chain carries TRBV29-1 and TRBJ1-1, with TRBD1 matching over 7 bases. The CDR3 has 17 amino acids. Losses at the gene ends were 1 base for V and 1 base for J; bases not matched to a gene: 12. Germline V CDR1 and CDR2: SQVTM, ANQGSEA. The CDR3 spells CSVEGWRTGRRNTEAFF. CDR3 DNA sequence: TGCAGCGTTGAAGGGTGGAGGACAGGTAGACGGAACACTGAAGCTTTCTTT.

This chain joins TRBV7-3 and TRBJ2-7; D unclear. This CDR3 is built from 14 residues. Between the trimmed V and J ends, which lost 5 bases and 7 bases, there was a span of 18 bases. The germline V gene encodes CDR1 SGHTA and CDR2 FQGTGA. The CDR3 bases are TGTGCCAGCAGCACCGGGCACCAGTCGGGTGAGCAGTACTTC. This codes for CASSTGHQSGEQYF.

V usage is TRBV14 and J usage is TRBJ2-5, with no clear D. The CDR3 is 12 residues long. Trimming left V 4 bases short and J 5 bases short, with 8 bases between. CDR1 is SGHDN, CDR2 FVKESK, per germline. CDR3 in DNA: TGTGCCAGCAGCCCGTTCGGGGAGACCCAGTACTTC. It yields the protein CASSPFGETQYF.

The chain has TRBV18 and TRBJ1-2, with 8 bases fitting TRBD1. There are 13 residues in the CDR3. Trimming took 6 bases from V and 7 from J; bases not matched to a gene: 7. Germline values: CDR1 KGHSH, CDR2 LQKENI. CDR3 DNA: TGTGCCAGCTCCGCGGACAGGGCGACTGGCTACACCTTC. It specifies CASSADRATGYTF. Full variable domain (missing parts from reference TRBV18 and TRBJ1-2): NAGVMQNPRHLVRRRGQEARLRCSPMKGHSHVYWYRQLPEEGLKFMVYLQKENIIDESGMPKERFSAEFPKEGPSILRIQQVVRGDSAAYFCASSADRATGYTFGSGTRLTVV.

This chain uses TRBV9 with TRBJ1-2; D unclear. The germline V and J ends were trimmed by 4 bases and 2 bases, with 18 bases remaining between them. The CDR3 is made up of 16 amino acids. Germline V lookup: CDR1 SGDLS, CDR2 YYNGEE. CDR3: CASSTYRGRRNYGYTF. The DNA of the CDR3 is TGTGCCAGCAGCACCTACCGGGGTAGGAGAAACTATGGCTACACCTTC.

This rearrangement joins TRBV20-1 to TRBJ1-5, with D hard to call. Germline values: CDR1 DFQATT, CDR2 SNEGSKA (reference sequence). This CDR3 comprises 13 residues. V lost 3 bases and J 1 base, leaving 7 bases between the germline ends. Written as DNA, the CDR3 is TGCAGTGCTAGTCCCCCGAGCAATCAGCCCCAGCATTTT. Translation gives CSASPPSNQPQHF.